The 9 T cell receptor beta chains below were found in one sample sequenced in a study of monozygotic twins with inflammatory bowel disease. No DNA is given; TCRdb re-called the 5' RACE reads and lists each CDR3 protein once. This sample's clone table lists tens of thousands of distinct CDR3 sequences. Sequencing was done on a sample of blood. These receptors were collected from a human donor with ulcerative colitis or Crohn's disease, or a healthy co-twin of an affected twin (not recorded which).

This sequence joins TRBV5-1 and TRBJ2-5; TCRdb's D call of TRBD1 is untestable without DNA. The CDR3 loop spans 14 amino acids. In germline, CDR1 is SGHRS, CDR2 YFSETQ. The CDR3 reads CASSPGTGQETQYF. Supplemented by reference TRBV5-1 and TRBJ2-5, the full variable domain reads KAGVTQTPRYLIKTRGQQVTLSCSPISGHRSVSWYQQTPGQGLQFLFEYFSETQRNKGNFPGRFSGRQFSNSRSEMNVSTLELGDSALYLCASSPGTGQETQYFGPGTRLLVL.

The J gene is TRBJ1-1, the V gene TRBV29-1. The germline V gene has CDR1 SQVTM and CDR2 ANQGSEA. The CDR3 has 13 amino acids. This CDR3 is CSVEDQGGTEAFF.

This rearrangement joins TRBV3-1 to TRBJ1-1; TCRdb selects TRBD1, and the lack of DNA leaves this call unchecked. Germline V gene sequence: CDR1 LGHDT, CDR2 YNNKEL (reference sequence). CDR3 length equals 18 residues. The CDR3 loop reads CASSRVWGQSHGNTEAFF.

V usage is TRBV4-2 and J usage is TRBJ1-5; TCRdb's D call of TRBD1 is untestable without DNA. The length of the CDR3 is 14 residues. CDR1 and CDR2 (germline): LGHNA, YNFKEQ. The CDR3 loop is CASSQAVTFPPQHF.

The rearrangement links TRBV20-1 to TRBJ1-6; TCRdb's D gene call, TRBD1, goes unchecked for lack of DNA. Germline-derived CDR1 and CDR2 are DFQATT and SNEGSKA (reference sequence). The length of the CDR3 is 15 residues. CDR3 sequence reads: CSAKQGYSGNSPLHF.

The rearrangement uses TRBV10-3 and TRBJ2-3; the D call from TCRdb, TRBD1, cannot be confirmed without DNA. The CDR3 is 15 residues long. The V gene's germline CDR1 is ENHRY and CDR2 SYGVKD. The chain's CDR3 is CAISVRGSGTDTQYF.

The chain combines TRBV14 with TRBJ2-2; the D call of TRBD1 rests on TCRdb alone, since no DNA is present to check it. Germline CDR1 SGHDN, CDR2 FVKESK. CDR3 size: 18 residues. CDR3 sequence: CASSPPMGGVGGTGELFF.

CDR3: CASFRRELGGFF. The chain carries TRBV2 and TRBJ2-1; the TRBD2 assignment by TCRdb is unverifiable without DNA. The CDR3 covers 12 residues. In germline, CDR1 is SNHLY, CDR2 FYNNEI.

The chain carries TRBV20-1 and TRBJ2-2; checking the TCRdb D call of TRBD1 is not possible without DNA. Germline V gives CDR1 DFQATT, CDR2 SNEGSKA (reference sequence). CDR3 length equals 13 residues. CDR3 loop: CSARQGWTGELFF.